Listed below are T cell receptor beta chains from one sample, sequenced in a study of cytomegalovirus exposure and HLA in healthy donors. The method was immunoSEQ multiplex PCR; TCRdb's version includes in-frame clones alone and lacks a portion of them. Its listing shows some 120,000 clones. Input material: PBMCs. These receptors all stem from a young man in good health and CMV-seronegative. CDR3s include the opening cysteine and the closing phenylalanine or tryptophan. Each record gives: V gene, clone size, D gene, J gene, CDR3 DNA, CDR3 protein. D genes are given only for firm matches. Expanded clones are given a class, and other clones once, few, many or no size at all.

>TRBV5-1|-|-|TRBJ2-5
TGCGCCAGCAGCTTGGCCGGGACTCTCCAAGAGACCCAGTACTTC
CASSLAGTLQETQYF
>TRBV2|-|-|TRBJ1-2
TGTGCCAGCGGAGGGAGGTCTAACTATGGCTACACCTTC
CASGGRSNYGYTF
>TRBV5-1|-|-|TRBJ2-1
TGCGCCAGCAGCTTACAGGGTTTTGAGCAGTTCTTC
CASSLQGFEQFF
>TRBV10-3|-|-|TRBJ1-2
TGTGCCATCAGTGAGTTGCCAGGGCATGGCTACACCTTC
CAISELPGHGYTF
>TRBV11-3|-|TRBD2|TRBJ2-3
TGTGCCAGCAGCTTAGGAAAAACACTAGCGGGGAGCACAGATACGCAGTATTTT
CASSLGKTLAGSTDTQYF
>TRBV19|-|-|TRBJ1-1
TGTGCCACCCGAAGTGGGGCCTCCACGCTAAACACTGAAGCTTTCTTT
CATRSGASTLNTEAFF
>TRBV19|-|TRBD2|TRBJ2-1
TGTGCCAGTAGTATAAGACTAGCGGGGGCTTACAATGAGCAGTTCTTC
CASSIRLAGAYNEQFF
>TRBV5-1|-|-|TRBJ1-1
TGCGCCAGCAGCCCTCGGACAGCTAACACTGAAGCTTTCTTT
CASSPRTANTEAFF
>TRBV4-1|-|-|TRBJ2-7
TGCGCCAGCAGCCAAGTCTCGACTGGTACCTACGAGCAGTACTTC
CASSQVSTGTYEQYF
>TRBV15|-|-|TRBJ1-1
TGTGCCACCAGCAGAGCGGGATGGCAGGGTGGAGGGACTGAAGCTTTCTTT
CATSRAGWQGGGTEAFF
>TRBV6-6|-|TRBD1|TRBJ2-1
TGTGCCAGCTCTGAAGGGGGCGTAGGATACAATGAGCAGTTCTTC
CASSEGGVGYNEQFF
>TRBV10-3|-|-|TRBJ1-1
TGTGCCATCAGTGAGTCTCATAACGCCTTGGGCGCTGAAGCTTTCTTT
CAISESHNALGAEAFF
>TRBV11-3|-|-|TRBJ2-7
TGTGCCAGCAGCTTAAACAGGGACTACGAGCAGTACTTC
CASSLNRDYEQYF
>TRBV5-1|-|-|TRBJ1-4
TGCGCCAGCAGCTCTGAAGACGGGGGATTGAGGGGACTGTTTTTT
CASSSEDGGLRGLFF
>TRBV28|-|-|TRBJ1-1
TGTGCCAGCAGTGCGGGAAGGGCTTTCTTT
CASSAGRAFF
>TRBV11-2|-|-|TRBJ2-7
TGTGCCAGCAGCCGCTCCGACAGCTACGAGCAGTACTTC
CASSRSDSYEQYF
>TRBV18|-|-|TRBJ1-1
TGTGCCAGCTCACGCGGACTGGACACTGAAGCTTTCTTT
CASSRGLDTEAFF
>TRBV5-4|-|TRBD1|TRBJ2-7
TGTGCCAGCACCGGGACAGGGAAGCGCGAGCAGTACTTC
CASTGTGKREQYF
>TRBV30|-|-|TRBJ1-2
TGTGCCTGTCCTGAATATCCTCTAAACTATGGCTACACCTTC
CACPEYPLNYGYTF
>TRBV19|-|-|TRBJ1-1
TGTGCCAGTACCCCCAGGTTAGTCGTGACTGAAGCTTTCTTT
CASTPRLVVTEAFF
>TRBV5-6|medium-sized|-|TRBJ2-5
TGTGCCAGCAGCTTGGCCCTGATAGAGCCCCAAGAGACCCAGTACTTC
CASSLALIEPQETQYF
>TRBV11-2|-|-|TRBJ2-6
TGTGCCAGCAGCAGACAGATCTCTGGGGCCAACGTCCTGACTTTC
CASSRQISGANVLTF
>TRBV2|-|-|TRBJ1-1
TGTGCCAGCAGTGCGGACACATACACTGAAGCTTTCTTT
CASSADTYTEAFF
>TRBV5-1|-|TRBD1|TRBJ2-1
TGCGCCAGCAGCCCCGGAGACAGGGACCACAATGAGCAGTTCTTC
CASSPGDRDHNEQFF
>TRBV28|-|-|TRBJ1-4
TGTGCCAGCAGTCCCGGATCTAGGAATGAAAAACTGTTTTTT
CASSPGSRNEKLFF
>TRBV19|-|-|TRBJ2-1
TGTGCCAGTCTACCTTCCGGGACAACCACCTACAATGAGCAGTTCTTC
CASLPSGTTTYNEQFF
>TRBV14|-|-|TRBJ1-2
TGTGCCAGCAGCCAAGATCAGGACAGATACTATGGCTACACCTTC
CASSQDQDRYYGYTF
>TRBV19|-|TRBD1|TRBJ1-2
TGTGCCGCGAGGCCGGGACAGGGGGCAGAGAACTATGGCTACACCTTC
CAARPGQGAENYGYTF
>TRBV11-1|-|TRBD1|TRBJ2-7
TGTGCCAGCAGCTTTGGGACAGGGGTAAGCGAGCAGTACTTC
CASSFGTGVSEQYF
>TRBV7-6|-|TRBD1|TRBJ1-4
TGTGCCAGCAGCCCACTACAGGGGGCGACTAATGAAAAACTGTTTTTT
CASSPLQGATNEKLFF
>TRBV7-2|-|TRBD2|TRBJ2-5
TGTGCCAGCAGCCTGAGCGGGGGGGCCATTCTTGCCCAAGGAGAGACCCAGTACTTC
CASSLSGGAILAQGETQYF
>TRBV7-2|-|-|TRBJ1-4
TGTGCCAGCAGCTCCCTTTTTTCGAATGAAAAACTGTTTTTT
CASSSLFSNEKLFF
>TRBV14|-|TRBD2|TRBJ2-3
TGTGCCAGCAGCCAGCTGCCAGCGGGGGTTTCCACAGATACGCAGTATTTT
CASSQLPAGVSTDTQYF
>TRBV7-9|-|-|TRBJ2-7
TGTGCCAGCAGCTATACCCTGGGGCCTTACGAGCAGTACTTC
CASSYTLGPYEQYF
>TRBV28|-|-|TRBJ1-5
TGTGCCAGCAGTCCCACGCAGGGGTTAAGAGGGTATAGCAATCAGCCCCAGCATTTT
CASSPTQGLRGYSNQPQHF
>TRBV14|-|TRBD2|TRBJ2-2
TGTGCCAGCAGCCAAGTAAAGGGAGGGGCGAAATCCGGGGAGCTGTTTTTT
CASSQVKGGAKSGELFF
>TRBV28|-|-|TRBJ1-5
TGTGCCAGCAGTCCTACAGGGAAGAGCGGCAATCAGCCCCAGCATTTT
CASSPTGKSGNQPQHF
>TRBV9|-|-|TRBJ1-4
TGTGCCAGCAGCCCGCCTTGGTCAGGAGGGGAAAAACTGTTTTTT
CASSPPWSGGEKLFF
>TRBV6-1|-|TRBD1|TRBJ1-1
TGTGCCAGCAGTGGACGGTCAGGGGGGAACACTGAAGCTTTCTTT
CASSGRSGGNTEAFF
>TRBV10-3|-|-|TRBJ2-1
TGTGCCATCAGTGAATCCGGGGGCAATGAGCAGTTCTTC
CAISESGGNEQFF
>TRBV27|-|-|TRBJ2-1
TGTGCCAGCAGTAAGGGGTCCTACAATGAGCAGTTCTTC
CASSKGSYNEQFF
>TRBV30|-|-|TRBJ1-5
TGTGCCTGGGCCGGGGGTGCTGTCAATCAGCCCCAGCATTTT
CAWAGGAVNQPQHF
>TRBV18|-|TRBD1|TRBJ2-2
TGTGCCAGCTCACTCTACCCCGGGACAGGGTACACCGGGGAGCTGTTTTTT
CASSLYPGTGYTGELFF
>TRBV7-8|-|-|TRBJ2-3
TGTGCCAGCCGGCAAGGGCGGTTGCGGGCGCCGGTAGATACGCAGTATTTT
CASRQGRLRAPVDTQYF
>TRBV13|-|-|TRBJ2-1
TGTGCCAGCAGTCCGAGGAGCTCCTACAATGAGCAGTTCTTC
CASSPRSSYNEQFF
>TRBV2|-|-|TRBJ2-3
TGTGCCAGCAAGGTCTTCGGGAATACGCAGTATTTT
CASKVFGNTQYF
>TRBV11-2|-|TRBD1|TRBJ1-1
TGTGCCAGCAGCAAGAACCCGACAGGGGCCGATAACACTGAAGCTTTCTTT
CASSKNPTGADNTEAFF
>TRBV25-1|-|-|TRBJ1-2
TGTGCCAGCAGTGTGTCCTTCCGGGATGGCTACACCTTC
CASSVSFRDGYTF
>TRBV15|-|-|TRBJ2-1
TGTGCCACCAGCAACAGGAGGGACAATGAGCAGTTCTTC
CATSNRRDNEQFF